A selection of T cell receptor beta chains follows, all from one sample in a study of CD8+CD57+ T cells in acquired aplastic anemia. From the reads, TCRdb called clonotypes with MiXCR, one entry per CDR3 protein. Among about 160,000 distinct CDR3 sequences, 40% to 55% were seen once, and the ten largest hold about 2.8%. The source material was sorted CD4+, CD8+, or CD8+CD57+ T cells (not recorded which) from PBMCs. These receptors came from a human donor with aplastic anemia. Each CDR3 is given with its conserved first and last residue. D genes are given only for firm matches. A row's size may be missing; if present it is once, few, many or a size class.

V	J	size	D	DNA	CDR3
TRBV7-2	TRBJ2-5	-	TRBD2	TGTGCCAGCAGCTTAGTCCCGGGACTAGCAATTGAGACCCAGTACTTC	CASSLVPGLAIETQYF
TRBV7-9	TRBJ2-7	few	-	TGTGCCAGCAGCTTGGGAAGAGGGGCATTCGAGCAGTACTTC	CASSLGRGAFEQYF
TRBV28	TRBJ1-2	-	TRBD1	TGTGCCAGCAGTTTATGGGGACAGGCCAACAGGGGAGGTGGCTACACCTTC	CASSLWGQANRGGGYTF
TRBV2	TRBJ1-5	many	TRBD1	TGTGCCAGCAGTGAAGATAGGGGGCTGGGGCAGCCCCAGCATTTT	CASSEDRGLGQPQHF
TRBV20-1	TRBJ2-1	-	-	TGCAGTGCTAGCCGCGGGCCCACTGAGCAGTTCTTC	CSASRGPTEQFF
TRBV4-1	TRBJ2-7	many	TRBD1	TGCGCCAGCAGCCAACCCGGGACAGGGTCCTACGAGCAGTACTTC	CASSQPGTGSYEQYF
TRBV7-6	TRBJ1-1	many	-	TGTGCCAGCAGCTTAGTTGCGACTAGCACTGAAGCTTTCTTT	CASSLVATSTEAFF
TRBV7-2	TRBJ1-2	-	-	TGTGCCAGCGGACAGTCGCGAGCTAACTATGGCTACACCTTC	CASGQSRANYGYTF
TRBV20-1	TRBJ2-5	many	-	TGCAGTGCCGATCGGGGGGCTGGGGAGACCCAGTACTTC	CSADRGAGETQYF
TRBV5-1	TRBJ2-3	-	-	TGCGCCAGCAGCTTGGCCGGCACGTTAGCCACAGATACGCAGTATTTT	CASSLAGTLATDTQYF
TRBV7-7	TRBJ2-5	few	-	TGTGCCAGCAGCATGGGCCGGACCGCCCGAGAGACCCAGTACTTC	CASSMGRTARETQYF
TRBV5-1	TRBJ2-2	few	-	TGCGCCAGCAGCTTGGCTCAGGGCGCACAATCCGGGGAGCTGTTTTTT	CASSLAQGAQSGELFF
TRBV24-1	TRBJ2-7	many	-	TGTGCCACCAGCGACTGGGGGGGCGGGGAGCAGTACTTC	CATSDWGGGEQYF
TRBV30	TRBJ1-2	many	-	TGTGCCTGGAGCAGGTTCTATGGCTACACCTTC	CAWSRFYGYTF
TRBV19	TRBJ1-2	many	-	TGTGCCAGTAGTATACAGAATGGCTACACCTTC	CASSIQNGYTF
TRBV7-2	TRBJ1-1	many	-	TGTGCCAGCAGCCTGGGGCAGGTAAACACTGAAGCTTTCTTT	CASSLGQVNTEAFF
TRBV2	TRBJ1-6	-	TRBD1	TGTGCCAGCAGTCCCGGGACAGGGATCTATAATTCACCCCTCCACTTT	CASSPGTGIYNSPLHF
TRBV2	TRBJ1-6	-	-	TGTGCCAGCAGCCGGGACAAGGGGACCCCGGCCCACTTT	CASSRDKGTPAHF
TRBV7-8	TRBJ2-3	-	-	TGTGCCAGCAGCTTAGCGCCGGGGGGCCGGGCAGATACGCAGTATTTT	CASSLAPGGRADTQYF
TRBV5-6	TRBJ1-5	few	TRBD1	TGTGCCAGCAGTCCGGACAGGGGCCGAGAGAATCAGCCCCAGCATTTT	CASSPDRGRENQPQHF
TRBV20-1	TRBJ1-6	-	-	TGCAGTGCTAGTCTAGGGGGTAGCTCCTATAATTCACCCCTCCACTTT	CSASLGGSSYNSPLHF
TRBV10-3	TRBJ1-5	once	-	TGTGCCACCCTTCAGGCGGGGAACCAGCCCCAGCATTTT	CATLQAGNQPQHF
TRBV2	TRBJ2-7	-	TRBD2	TGTGCCAGCAGTGAAGGGGCGGGGGGCTCCTACGAGCAGTACTTC	CASSEGAGGSYEQYF
TRBV20-1	TRBJ2-1	many	TRBD1	TGCAGTGCTAGATCGCCCACAGGGGGCGAAGCCTACAATGAGCAGTTCTTC	CSARSPTGGEAYNEQFF
TRBV15	TRBJ1-5	once	-	TGTGCCACCAGCAGAGACCTTGCCGGAAGCAATCAGCCCCAGCATTTT	CATSRDLAGSNQPQHF
TRBV7-2	TRBJ2-2	-	-	TGTGCCAGCAGCTTATTGGCCGGGGAGCTGTTTTTT	CASSLLAGELFF
TRBV3-1	TRBJ1-1	-	-	TGTGCCAGCGGGGAGCACACTGAAGCTTTCTTT	CASGEHTEAFF
TRBV7-9	TRBJ1-1	many	-	TGTGCCAGCAGCTTGGCGATTGCCCGCTACGCAGCTTTCTTT	CASSLAIARYAAFF
TRBV20-1	TRBJ2-4	-	TRBD1	TGCAGTGCTAGAGATAAAGGGGGCACGGACATTCAGTACTTC	CSARDKGGTDIQYF
TRBV11-2	TRBJ1-2	many	-	TGTGCCAGCAGCTTAGTAACAGGTTCCTCTAACTATGGCTACACCTTC	CASSLVTGSSNYGYTF
TRBV2	TRBJ2-2	-	-	TGTGCCACCCTGCGCGGGGAGCTGTTTTTT	CATLRGELFF
TRBV6-1	TRBJ1-5	many	TRBD1	TGTGCCAGCAAGACAGACAGGGGATACAATCAGCCCCAGCATTTT	CASKTDRGYNQPQHF
TRBV6-1	TRBJ1-1	many	-	TGTGCCAGCAGTAACGCCCGGACCGGCGACACTGAAGCTTTCTTT	CASSNARTGDTEAFF
TRBV10-3	TRBJ2-2	-	-	TGTGCCATCAGTGATGACTATTACACCGGGGAGCTGTTTTTT	CAISDDYYTGELFF
TRBV24-1	TRBJ2-5	-	-	TGTGCCACTGGTACGGGGGGCGCGGAGACCCAGTACTTC	CATGTGGAETQYF
TRBV2	TRBJ1-2	-	TRBD1	TGTGCCAGCAGTGACATCGACAGGGTCTATGGCTACACCTTC	CASSDIDRVYGYTF
TRBV14	TRBJ2-1	-	-	TGTGCCAGCAACCGGGGGCTGCTTGGTGAGCAGTTCTTC	CASNRGLLGEQFF
TRBV4-3	TRBJ2-1	many	-	TGCGCCAGCAGCCTCTCCCTACGGGACAATGAGCAGTTCTTC	CASSLSLRDNEQFF